This T cell receptor (beta chain) was recorded in a study of blood T cell repertoires in COVID-19. V shed 4 bases and J 8 bases; nucleotides not matched to a gene: 7. This CDR3 spans 13 amino acids. Germline assignment: CDR1 SGHNT and CDR2 YYREEE (reference sequence). Sequenced by immunoSEQ multiplex PCR; TCRdb stores in-frame clones only, minus some. This table holds over 250,000 clones, about 87% found once. The source of this sequence is a man between 60 and 75 years old who had recovered from COVID-19. Sequenced sample: peripheral blood. The chain uses TRBV5-4 and TRBJ1-2; 8 positions match TRBD1. CDR3 DNA: TGTGCCAGCAGCCGCAGGGGGCGCCGAGGCTACACCTTC. This translates into CASSRRGRRGYTF.